Presented here are 2 T cell receptor beta chains from one specimen sequenced in a study of T cells in Graves' hyperthyroidism and ophthalmopathy. The CDR3 regions of TCR beta were amplified from RNA transcripts. The HTBI primer set was used in a first-round RT-PCR of the TCR CDR3. From the multiplex PCR reads, TCRdb called clonotypes with MiXCR, one entry per CDR3 protein. The sample has 600,000 to 850,000 distinct CDR3 sequences, about 19% seen once. The sample consisted of blood. The receptor set was obtained from a woman aged 45-65 years with Graves' hyperthyroidism that later progressed to Graves' ophthalmopathy.

This clonotype was seen a few times. The chain recombines TRBV2 with TRBJ1-2, with no clear D. The V gene lost 4 bases and the J gene lost 4 bases, with 13 bases spanning the gap. The CDR3 length is 14 residues. Germline-derived CDR1 and CDR2 are SNHLY and FYNNEI. CDR3 region: CASSVLASGYGYTF. CDR3 nucleotides: TGTGCCAGCAGTGTTCTTGCCTCGGGCTATGGCTACACCTTC.

This clonotype was recorded at least ten times. The chain recombines TRBV7-2 with TRBJ2-1, with 15 bases lining up with TRBD2. Per germline, CDR1 SGHTA and CDR2 FQGNSA. This CDR3 contains 18 residues. With 0 bases clipped from V and 6 bases from J, the junction kept 6 bases outside the gene matches. CDR3 sequence: CASSLARGTSGGINEQFF. The CDR3 DNA is TGTGCCAGCAGCTTAGCGCGGGGGACTAGCGGGGGGATCAATGAGCAGTTCTTC.